This TCR beta chain was sequenced in a study of shared clonotypes between healthy human individuals. General study results and limits: Owing to a small donor count, the genetic and exposure-history diversity represented was limited.

The study drew all its donors from Caucasian adults living in Nashville, Tennessee. The CD4+ fraction was divided into a CD45RA+ naive subset and a CD45RA-negative memory subset. Trimming cost V 6 bases and J 6 bases; bases outside gene matches: 2. This CDR3 contains 13 residues. Germline loops: CDR1 WSHSY, CDR2 SAAADI. About this clone itself: Its specificity is not known.

Assay used: immunoSEQ multiplex PCR; TCRdb lists only in-frame clones, some missing. The sample yields roughly 2.5 million clones, around nine tenths seen once. This clonotype was sampled from a man younger than 30 in good health. Specimen: naive CD4+ T cells sorted from blood. Subset defined: CD45RA+ positively selected. The chain has TRBV10-2 and TRBJ2-2; TRBD1 matches 9 bases. For the CDR3, the DNA is TGCGCCAGCAGCAGGACAGGGGCCGGGGAGCTGTTTTTT. Its translation is CASSRTGAGELFF.